These 29 T cell receptor beta chains originate from one sample sequenced in a study. The listed sequencing device is Illumina MiSeq. TCRdb trimmed the raw reads at Q25, called clones with MiXCR and kept productive beta chains. Entries that share a CDR3 protein sequence are merged under the most common genes and DNA. In this sample the table shows roughly 4,500 distinct CDR3 sequences, around 8.1% of which occur a single time. Roughly 8.4% of the sample is held by the ten biggest clonotypes. Sequencing was done on a sample of CD4+ T cells from synovial fluid. The origin of the receptors is a human donor with rheumatoid arthritis.

This clonotype was seen ten or more times. This sequence joins TRBV24-1 and TRBJ1-6; no reliable D call. Trimming took off 5 bases at V and 8 bases at J, with 9 bases between the two ends. Germline-derived CDR1 and CDR2 are KGHDR and SFDVKD. The length of the CDR3 is 13 residues. CDR3: CATSAASYSPLHF. The CDR3 nucleotides are TGTGCCACCAGTGCCGCCTCATATTCACCCCTCCACTTT.

This clonotype is medium-sized. V and J are TRBV20-1 and TRBJ2-7, with D perhaps TRBD1 (5 bases). Trimming removed 4 bases from V and 2 bases from J, with 12 bases in between. The CDR3 covers 13 residues. CDR1 DFQATT and CDR2 SNEGSKA come from the germline V gene (reference sequence). The CDR3 protein is CSATKGMAYEQYF. The CDR3 bases are TGCAGTGCTACCAAGGGGATGGCCTACGAGCAGTACTTC.

Ten or more counts support this clonotype. CDR3 region: CASTLWSGGHGYTF. DNA for the CDR3: TGTGCCAGCACCCTGTGGTCGGGGGGGCATGGCTACACCTTC. This chain uses TRBV28 with TRBJ1-2, with a possible D match to TRBD1 (6 bases). V lost 7 bases and J 6 bases, leaving 18 bases between the germline ends. Germline CDR1 reads MDHEN; CDR2 reads SYDVKM. This CDR3 comprises 14 residues.

Sample share makes this clonotype medium-sized. The chain combines TRBV29-1 with TRBJ1-5; 7 bases align to TRBD1. J lost 1 base, V lost 6 bases, and 6 bases had no gene match. The CDR3 covers 14 residues. CDR1 is SQVTM and CDR2 is ANQGSEA in the germline V gene. CDR3 loop: CSVLTGASNQPQHF. DNA for the CDR3: TGCAGCGTGCTAACAGGGGCGAGCAATCAGCCCCAGCATTTT.

This clonotype was seen repeatedly, ten times or more. This chain joins TRBV5-5 and TRBJ2-4, with TRBD1 matching 9 bases. Germline V gene lookup returns CDR1 SGHKS and CDR2 YYEKEE (reference sequence). This CDR3 comprises 15 residues. Trimming took 5 bases from V and 0 from J; bases not matched to a gene: 3. CDR3 amino acids: CASRTGGIAKNIQYF. The CDR3 coding sequence is TGTGCCAGCAGGACAGGGGGGATAGCCAAAAACATTCAGTACTTC.

This clonotype was counted only a few times. The V and J genes are TRBV20-1 and TRBJ1-4; D is undetermined. The CDR3 totals 16 residues. V was shortened by 4 bases and J by 3 bases, with 18 bases between the two germline ends. Germline V lookup: CDR1 DFQATT, CDR2 SNEGSKA (reference sequence). The CDR3 coding sequence is TGCAGTGCTAAACTAGACGGTATTGGTGCTAATGAAAAACTGTTTTTT. It yields the protein CSAKLDGIGANEKLFF.

V and J are TRBV15 and TRBJ2-4; TRBD1 matches at 7 bases. V dropped 1 base and J dropped 0; count of bases not matched to a gene: 15. This CDR3 is 20 amino acids long. Germline V CDR1 and CDR2: LNHNV, YYDKDF (reference sequence). CDR3 coding DNA: TGTGCCACCAGCAGAGGAGGGGGCGTCGGTTCTATGGTAGCCAAAAACATTCAGTACTTC. Its translation is CATSRGGGVGSMVAKNIQYF. Using reference TRBV15 and TRBJ2-4 for the parts outside the CDR3, the full variable domain is DAMVIQNPRYQVTQFGKPVTLSCSQTLNHNVMYWYQQKSSQAPKLLFHYYDKDFNNEADTPDNFQSRRPNTSFCFLDIRSPGLGDTAMYLCATSRGGGVGSMVAKNIQYFGAGTRLSVL.

A word on this clonotype: It is likely a read error: a sequence one base away is far more abundant. For the CDR3, the DNA is TGTGCCAGCAGTTCGCAGGGTCCCAGTCCAGATATGCAGTATTTT. It translates to CASSSQGPSPDMQYF. The chain carries TRBV6-1 and TRBJ2-3; the D gene is possibly TRBD1 (5 bases). The CDR3 consists of 15 residues. Germline-derived CDR1 and CDR2 are MNHNS and SASEGT.

This clonotype was seen a few times. The V and J genes are TRBV7-9 and TRBJ1-2; maybe TRBD1 (5 bases). Looked up from germline, CDR1 is SEHNR and CDR2 is FQNEAQ (reference sequence). This CDR3 spans 12 amino acids. V was shortened by 5 bases and J by 8 bases, with 12 bases between the two germline ends. The CDR3 loop is CASSPWGVGYTF. Here the CDR3 DNA reads TGTGCCAGCAGCCCATGGGGGGTCGGCTACACCTTC. The whole variable domain, filled in from reference TRBV7-9 and TRBJ1-2, reads DTGVSQNPRHKITKRGQNVTFRCDPISEHNRLYWYRQTLGQGPEFLTYFQNEAQLEKSRLLSDRFSAERPKGSFSTLEIQRTEQGDSAMYLCASSPWGVGYTFGSGTRLTVV.

By frequency in the sample, this clonotype is large. The J gene is TRBJ1-2, the V gene TRBV29-1, with 8 bases fitting TRBD1. The germline V gene has CDR1 SQVTM and CDR2 ANQGSEA. This CDR3 is 11 amino acids long. With 4 bases clipped from V and 10 bases from J, the junction kept 5 bases outside the gene matches. The CDR3 region has the DNA TGCAGCGTTGCACAGGGGGGGGACTACACCTTC. Its translation is CSVAQGGDYTF.

This clonotype occurred a few times. J is TRBJ2-7 and V is TRBV9; 7 nucleotides match TRBD1. The V segment lost 3 bases and the J segment 5 bases; nucleotides outside the gene matches: 8. The CDR3 consists of 14 residues. Germline values: CDR1 SGDLS, CDR2 YYNGEE. The CDR3 sequence is CASSGITQGNEQYF. The CDR3 DNA reads TGTGCCAGCAGCGGCATCACACAGGGGAACGAGCAGTACTTC.

This clonotype was counted ten times or more. The J gene is TRBJ2-5, the V gene TRBV5-4; 7 bases are shared with TRBD1. Germline V gene lookup returns CDR1 SGHNT and CDR2 YYREEE (reference sequence). The CDR3 covers 17 residues. Trimming cost V 3 bases and J 5 bases; bases outside gene matches: 16. As DNA, the CDR3 is TGTGCCAGCAGCTCGACAAGGGACAGCTTTACGGGGGAGACCCAGTACTTC. Residues: CASSSTRDSFTGETQYF.

By share, this clonotype counts as medium-sized. This chain connects TRBV3-1 to TRBJ2-7, with D perhaps matching TRBD1 or TRBD2 (5 bases each). V lost 1 base to trimming and J lost 10 bases, with 14 bases between them. Germline values: CDR1 LGHDT, CDR2 YNNKEL (reference sequence). The CDR3 spans 13 residues. CDR3 region: CASSQGPGGGQYF. In nucleotides, the CDR3 is TGTGCCAGCAGCCAAGGGCCAGGTGGGGGACAGTACTTC.

In this sample, this clonotype turned up many times. The chain joins TRBV10-3 to TRBJ2-7; D could derive from TRBD1 or TRBD2 (5 bases each). The CDR3 totals 17 residues. CDR1 and CDR2 from the germline V gene are ENHRY and SYGVKD. V gave up 3 bases and J gave up 1 base, with 19 bases separating them. As DNA, the CDR3 is TGTGCCATCAGTGATCTGGTTCCAGGGACCTCTTCCTACGAGCAGTACTTC. This sequence encodes CAISDLVPGTSSYEQYF.

This clonotype was observed at least ten times. This chain uses TRBV7-9 with TRBJ2-7; maybe TRBD1 (5 bases). In germline, CDR1 is SEHNR, CDR2 FQNEAQ (reference sequence). Trimming left V 1 base short and J 5 bases short, with 6 bases between. The CDR3 has 12 residues. In nucleotides, the CDR3 is TGTGCCAGCAGCTTAGGACAGAACGAGCAGTACTTC. As protein: CASSLGQNEQYF.

This clonotype is classed as medium-sized (0.01 to 0.1%). The chain links TRBV7-2 to TRBJ1-3, with D uncertain. Germline V lookup: CDR1 SGHTA, CDR2 FQGNSA. This CDR3 spans 16 amino acids. V was shortened by 1 base and J by 3 bases, with 13 bases between the two germline ends. The CDR3 region is CASSLGASRFGNTIYF. The CDR3 DNA reads TGTGCCAGCAGCTTAGGGGCCTCGAGGTTTGGAAACACCATATATTTT.

This clonotype is classed as medium-sized. The chain is built from TRBV5-1 and TRBJ2-5; D perhaps matches TRBD2 (6 bases). Germline V gene lookup returns CDR1 SGHRS and CDR2 YFSETQ. The CDR3 contains 13 residues. The V and J ends lost 4 bases and 4 bases respectively, with 11 bases between them. The CDR3 coding sequence is TGCGCCAGCAGCCGGGAGTGGGTAGAGACCCAGTACTTC. This sequence encodes CASSREWVETQYF.

This clonotype was recorded at least ten times. The chain recombines TRBV20-1 with TRBJ1-2, with TRBD1 identical over 8 bases. Germline CDR1 DFQATT, CDR2 SNEGSKA (reference sequence). The CDR3 loop spans 14 amino acids. DNA of the CDR3: TGCAGCACAATTGGACAGGGAAGGAGCTATGGCTACACCTTC. Residues: CSTIGQGRSYGYTF.

In this sample, this clonotype is medium-sized (0.01 to 0.1%). The rearrangement joins TRBV29-1 to TRBJ1-4; 7 bases agree with TRBD1. Germline CDR1 reads SQVTM; CDR2 reads ANQGSEA. J was trimmed by 7 bases and V by 6 bases; bases with no gene match: 11. The CDR3 loop spans 14 amino acids. The CDR3 DNA reads TGCAGCGTCTTGTCACAGGGGAATACTGAAAAACTGTTTTTT. Its translation is CSVLSQGNTEKLFF.

This clonotype was seen repeatedly, ten times or more. The V and J genes are TRBV11-2 and TRBJ2-3, with a tentative D call TRBD1 (6 bases). Germline loops: CDR1 SGHAT, CDR2 FQNNGV. The CDR3 runs 13 residues. V lost 11 bases and J lost 1, with 13 bases in between. CDR3 in amino acids: CAGGQGRTDTQYF. In DNA, the CDR3 is TGTGCCGGGGGACAAGGTCGCACAGATACGCAGTATTTT.

This clonotype was observed many times. V usage is TRBV12-3 or TRBV12-4 and J usage is TRBJ2-1; tentatively, D is TRBD1 (5 bases). V was trimmed by 1 base and J by 8 bases, leaving 12 bases between them. The CDR3 runs 14 residues. CDR3: CASSLGQGRDEQFF. For the CDR3, the DNA is TGTGCCAGCAGTTTAGGGCAGGGTCGTGATGAGCAGTTCTTC.

This clonotype was observed a handful of times. V gene TRBV19 combines with J gene TRBJ1-6; D not certain. V was shortened by 4 bases and J by 9 bases, with 16 bases between the two germline ends. Germline V gene data show CDR1 as LNHDA and CDR2 as SQIVND (reference sequence). The CDR3 sequence is 15 residues long. As DNA, the CDR3 is TGTGCCAGTAGTACCCTGGGAGGCAGGCCTTCACCCCTCCACTTT. This gives the protein CASSTLGGRPSPLHF.

This clonotype was counted only a few times. The J gene is TRBJ2-5, the V gene TRBV28; TRBD2 matches at 8 bases. The CDR3 totals 16 residues. V was pared by 3 bases and J by 5 bases, with 11 bases of the junction left unmatched. Germline CDR1 MDHEN, CDR2 SYDVKM. The CDR3 DNA sequence: TGTGCCAGCAGTTTTTTCGGGAGGGCCGATGGGGAGACCCAGTACTTC. As protein: CASSFFGRADGETQYF.

This clonotype was seen repeatedly, ten times or more. The chain combines TRBV3-1 with TRBJ1-2; a possible D gene is TRBD1 (5 bases). Per the germline V gene, CDR1 is LGHDT and CDR2 is YNNKEL (reference sequence). CDR3 length: 14 residues. Trimming took 1 base from V and 4 from J, leaving 10 bases between them. The CDR3 DNA follows: TGTGCCAGCAGCCAAGGACAGACACTCTATGGCTACACCTTC. It specifies CASSQGQTLYGYTF.

This clonotype occurred many times. This chain uses TRBV4-1 with TRBJ2-1; D is uncertain. Trimming took off 1 base at V and 0 bases at J, with 13 bases between the two ends. From germline, CDR1 is MGHRA and CDR2 YSYEKL. The CDR3 length is 17 residues. The CDR3 DNA follows: TGCGCCAGCAGCCAAGTGGCTACCCTGAGCTCCTACAATGAGCAGTTCTTC. Its translation is CASSQVATLSSYNEQFF.

In this sample, this clonotype turned up a few times. This chain uses TRBV11-2 with TRBJ2-3; 7 bases line up with TRBD2. The CDR3 is 14 amino acids. V dropped 5 bases and J dropped 2; count of bases not matched to a gene: 4. Per the germline V gene, CDR1 is SGHAT and CDR2 is FQNNGV. CDR3 protein: CASSPSGNTDTQYF. CDR3 nucleotides: TGTGCCAGCAGCCCGAGCGGGAACACAGATACGCAGTATTTT.

This clonotype showed up many times. V is TRBV20-1 and J is TRBJ2-3, with TRBD2 identical over 10 bases. The germline V gene encodes CDR1 DFQATT and CDR2 SNEGSKA (reference sequence). This CDR3 has 16 amino acids. In DNA, the CDR3 is TGCAGCTTCCCCCTAGTGAGCGGGAGGGAGACAGATACGCAGTATTTT. Translated: CSFPLVSGRETDTQYF.

A single count supports this clonotype. A read error is possible here, since a much larger clone lies one base away. The chain couples TRBV19 to TRBJ2-1; TRBD2 agrees at 7 bases. Germline-derived CDR1 and CDR2 are LNHDA and SQIVND (reference sequence). The CDR3 sequence is 15 residues long. CDR3 in DNA: TGTGCCAGTACTATAGTTGCGGGAGATCTCAATGAGCAGTTCTTC. Translating it yields CASTIVAGDLNEQFF.

In this sample, this clonotype is medium-sized (0.01 to 0.1%). The chain joins TRBV5-1 to TRBJ2-2, with D unclear. The germline CDR1 and CDR2 sequences are SGHRS and YFSETQ. Trimming took 3 bases from V and 0 from J, leaving 3 bases between them. The CDR3 has 13 residues. The CDR3 here is CASSYSNTGELFF. In DNA form, the CDR3 reads TGCGCCAGCAGCTACTCGAACACCGGGGAGCTGTTTTTT.